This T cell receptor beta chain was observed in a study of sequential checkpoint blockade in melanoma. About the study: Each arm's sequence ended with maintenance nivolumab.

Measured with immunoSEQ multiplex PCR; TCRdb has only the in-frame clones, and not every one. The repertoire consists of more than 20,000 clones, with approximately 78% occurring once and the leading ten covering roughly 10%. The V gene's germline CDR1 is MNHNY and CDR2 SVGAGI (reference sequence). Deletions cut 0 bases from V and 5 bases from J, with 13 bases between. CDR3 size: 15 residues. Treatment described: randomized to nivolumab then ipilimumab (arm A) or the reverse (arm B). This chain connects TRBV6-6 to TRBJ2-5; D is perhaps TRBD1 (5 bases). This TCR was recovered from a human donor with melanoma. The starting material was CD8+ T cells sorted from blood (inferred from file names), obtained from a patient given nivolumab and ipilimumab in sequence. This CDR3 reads CASSYSRQGRETQYF. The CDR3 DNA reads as TGTGCCAGCAGTTACTCGCGTCAGGGCAGGGAGACCCAGTACTTC.